One and the same sample provided the 10 T cell receptor beta chains below, sequenced in a study of blood T cell repertoires in COVID-19. Clones were read by immunoSEQ multiplex PCR, and TCRdb kept only the in-frame ones, dropping some. The sample has around 250,000 clones, over 75% seen once; the top ten hold 8.6%. The sequenced sample was peripheral blood. The receptors here all came from a human donor in a cohort sampled during active COVID-19.

The V and J genes are TRBV27 and TRBJ2-3; the match to TRBD2 covers 7 bases. V lost 3 bases and J lost 3; bases outside the gene matches: 6. CDR1 is MNHEY and CDR2 is SMNVEV in the germline V gene (reference sequence). The CDR3 covers 15 residues. The CDR3 here is CASSFRGGKTDTQYF. CDR3 DNA: TGTGCCAGCAGTTTTCGCGGGGGTAAAACAGATACGCAGTATTTT.

In DNA, the CDR3 is TGTGCCAGCTCACCCACCCCGGGACAGTCGCATCGCTCCTACAATGAGCAGTTCTTC. Translated, it gives CASSPTPGQSHRSYNEQFF. J is TRBJ2-1 and V is TRBV18; TRBD1 matches at 7 bases. Germline V gene sequence: CDR1 KGHSH, CDR2 LQKENI. Trimming at V came to 3 bases and at J to 0 bases, leaving 14 bases not matched to a gene. The CDR3 totals 19 residues.

The rearrangement links TRBV5-1 to TRBJ2-7; a weak D match, TRBD1 (6 bases). V lost 5 bases, J lost 4 bases, and 13 bases lay in between. CDR3 length: 13 residues. CDR1 is SGHRS and CDR2 is YFSETQ in the germline V gene. In nucleotides, the CDR3 is TGCGCCAGCAGGCGTGGGGGCCTATACGAGCAGTACTTC. Translating it yields CASRRGGLYEQYF. Complete variable domain (other parts from reference TRBV5-1 and TRBJ2-7): KAGVTQTPRYLIKTRGQQVTLSCSPISGHRSVSWYQQTPGQGLQFLFEYFSETQRNKGNFPGRFSGRQFSNSRSEMNVSTLELGDSALYLCASRRGGLYEQYFGPGTRLTVT.

This chain uses TRBV5-1 with TRBJ2-2; 7 nucleotides agree with TRBD2. Germline assignment: CDR1 SGHRS and CDR2 YFSETQ. The CDR3 contains 15 residues. The ends lost 2 bases at V and 0 bases at J; junction bases unmatched: 1. For the CDR3, the DNA is TGCGCCAGCAGCTTTGGGACTACGAACACCGGGGAGCTGTTTTTT. This sequence encodes CASSFGTTNTGELFF.

The rearrangement uses TRBV29-1 and TRBJ2-3; 12 nucleotides agree with TRBD1. Germline V gene data show CDR1 as SQVTM and CDR2 as ANQGSEA. Trimming at V came to 2 bases and at J to 4 bases, leaving 10 bases not matched to a gene. CDR3 length: 17 residues. DNA for the CDR3: TGCAGCGTTGAACCGGGACAGGGGGCGTTTCTTCCAGATACGCAGTATTTT. Translation: CSVEPGQGAFLPDTQYF.

The CDR3 region has the DNA TGTGCCACCAGCAGATACAGGGGAGCCTACGAGCAGTACTTC. Encoded protein: CATSRYRGAYEQYF. This chain connects TRBV15 to TRBJ2-7; 7 nucleotides match TRBD1. CDR1 is LNHNV and CDR2 is YYDKDF in the germline V gene (reference sequence). V shed 2 bases and J 2 bases; nucleotides not matched to a gene: 3. CDR3 size: 14 residues.

This chain links TRBV6-5 with TRBJ1-1; no clear D. From germline, CDR1 is MNHEY and CDR2 SVGAGI. V was cut by 5 bases and J by 0 bases, with 10 bases left in between. CDR3 length: 14 residues. CDR3 coding DNA: TGTGCCAGCAGTCCGAGACGGGTGAACACTGAAGCTTTCTTT. It translates to CASSPRRVNTEAFF.

J is TRBJ2-7 and V is TRBV7-8; D gene ambiguous. The germline V gene encodes CDR1 SGHVS and CDR2 FQNEAQ. This CDR3 contains 14 residues. Trimming left V 3 bases short and J 0 bases short, with 9 bases between. The CDR3 DNA is TGTGCCAGCAGCTTTAGGCGGAACTCCTACGAGCAGTACTTC. Its protein product is CASSFRRNSYEQYF.

CDR3: CASSTMGGGNNEQFF. The CDR3 DNA follows: TGTGCCAGCAGCACCATGGGGGGAGGGAACAATGAGCAGTTCTTC. The chain couples TRBV9 to TRBJ2-1; 7 positions agree with TRBD2. The CDR3 is 15 residues long. The germline CDR1 and CDR2 sequences are SGDLS and YYNGEE. After removal of 4 bases from V and 5 bases from J, the junction contained 9 bases not matched to a gene.

The V gene is TRBV9, the J gene TRBJ2-7, with a possible D match to TRBD1 (6 bases). CDR1 is SGDLS, CDR2 YYNGEE, per germline. CDR3 size: 16 residues. Trimming took 4 bases from V and 0 from J, leaving 17 bases between them. Here the CDR3 reads CASSPFSGVSSYEQYF. The DNA for the CDR3 is TGTGCCAGCAGCCCTTTCTCAGGGGTTAGCTCCTACGAGCAGTACTTC.